This T cell receptor (beta chain) comes out of a study of response to subunit inactivated influenza vaccine. One entry per CDR3 protein results from TCRdb running MiXCR on the RT-PCR reads. Of 200,000 to 250,000 distinct CDR3 sequences in the sample, less than 15% are singletons; the top ten hold approximately 8.3%. As for this clonotype: The antigen is undetermined.

The study, taken as a whole, reports: New T cells are recruited in small numbers by each seasonal influenza vaccination, according to the authors' suggestion.

The sequence derives from a man aged 50 to 60 who received an inactivated influenza vaccine. The sample here was non-naive T cells sorted from PBMCs, taken 14 to 15 days before vaccination.

CDR3 amino acids: CASSLGLSGYTEAFF. CDR3 in DNA: TGTGCCAGCAGCTTAGGGCTTTCGGGGTACACTGAAGCTTTCTTT. The V and J genes are TRBV7-2 and TRBJ1-1; no clear D. Germline V gene lookup returns CDR1 SGHTA and CDR2 FQGNSA. Between the trimmed V and J ends, which lost 1 base and 3 bases, there was a span of 12 bases. The CDR3 length is 15 residues.